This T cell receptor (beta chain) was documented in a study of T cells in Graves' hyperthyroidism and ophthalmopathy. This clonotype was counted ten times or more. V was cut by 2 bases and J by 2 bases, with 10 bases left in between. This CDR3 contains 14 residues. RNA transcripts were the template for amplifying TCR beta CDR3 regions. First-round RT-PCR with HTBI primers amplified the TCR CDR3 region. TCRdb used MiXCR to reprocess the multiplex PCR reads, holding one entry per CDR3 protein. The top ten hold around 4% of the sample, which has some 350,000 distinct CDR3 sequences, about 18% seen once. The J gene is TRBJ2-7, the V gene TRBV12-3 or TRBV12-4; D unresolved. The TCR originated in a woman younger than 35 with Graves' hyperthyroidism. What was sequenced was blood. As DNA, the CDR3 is TGTGCCAGCAGTTTATCGCCAAACACCTACGAGCAGTACTTC. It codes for CASSLSPNTYEQYF.